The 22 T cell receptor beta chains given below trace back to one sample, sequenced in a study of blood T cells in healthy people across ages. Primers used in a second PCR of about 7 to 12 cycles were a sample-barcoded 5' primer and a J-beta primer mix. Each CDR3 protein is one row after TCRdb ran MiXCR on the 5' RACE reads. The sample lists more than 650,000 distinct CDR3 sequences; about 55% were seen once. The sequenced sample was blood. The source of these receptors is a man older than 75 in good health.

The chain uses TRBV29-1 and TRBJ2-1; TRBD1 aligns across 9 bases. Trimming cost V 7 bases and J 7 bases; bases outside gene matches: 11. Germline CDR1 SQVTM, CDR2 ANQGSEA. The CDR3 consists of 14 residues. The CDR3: CSGKDRGDFNEQFF. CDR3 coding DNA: TGCAGCGGGAAGGACAGGGGTGACTTTAATGAGCAGTTCTTC.

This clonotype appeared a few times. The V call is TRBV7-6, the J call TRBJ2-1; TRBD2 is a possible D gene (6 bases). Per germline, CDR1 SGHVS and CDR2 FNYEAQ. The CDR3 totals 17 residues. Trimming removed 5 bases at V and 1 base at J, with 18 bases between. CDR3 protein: CASSPRGRGGSYNEQFF. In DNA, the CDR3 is TGTGCCAGCAGCCCCAGAGGTAGGGGAGGTTCCTACAATGAGCAGTTCTTC.

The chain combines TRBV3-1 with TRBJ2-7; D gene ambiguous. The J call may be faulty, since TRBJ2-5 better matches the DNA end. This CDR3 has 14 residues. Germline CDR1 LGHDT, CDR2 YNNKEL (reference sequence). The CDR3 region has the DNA TGTGCCAGCAGCCAAATACCGGGTCTGGAGACCCAGTACTTC. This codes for CASSQIPGLETQYF.

CDR3 coding DNA: TGCAGTGCCGGGTTCTCCGGCGCGACATATAATTCACCCCTCCACTTT. Its translation: CSAGFSGATYNSPLHF. This chain links TRBV20-1 with TRBJ1-6, with no clear D. Germline V lookup: CDR1 DFQATT, CDR2 SNEGSKA (reference sequence). The CDR3 totals 16 residues. Deletions cut 6 bases from V and 4 bases from J, with 19 bases between.

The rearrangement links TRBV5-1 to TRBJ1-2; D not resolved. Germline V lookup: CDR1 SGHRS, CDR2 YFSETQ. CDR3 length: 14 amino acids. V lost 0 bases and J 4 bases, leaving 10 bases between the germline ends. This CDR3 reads CASSLDNNPYGYTF. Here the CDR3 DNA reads TGCGCCAGCAGCTTGGACAATAACCCCTATGGCTACACCTTC.

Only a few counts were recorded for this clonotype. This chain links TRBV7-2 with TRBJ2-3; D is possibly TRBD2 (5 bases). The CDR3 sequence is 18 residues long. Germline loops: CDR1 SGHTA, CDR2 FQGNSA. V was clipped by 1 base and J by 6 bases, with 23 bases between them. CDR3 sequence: CASSLGVGLPWMEDTQYF. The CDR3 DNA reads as TGTGCCAGCAGCTTAGGTGTTGGACTCCCTTGGATGGAGGATACGCAGTATTTT.

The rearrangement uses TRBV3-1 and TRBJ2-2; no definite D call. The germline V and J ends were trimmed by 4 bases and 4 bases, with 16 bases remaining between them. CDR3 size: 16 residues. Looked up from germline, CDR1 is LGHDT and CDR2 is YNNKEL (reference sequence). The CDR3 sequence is CASSPAGGAITGELFF. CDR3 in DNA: TGTGCCAGCAGCCCGGCTGGCGGAGCGATCACCGGGGAGCTGTTTTTT. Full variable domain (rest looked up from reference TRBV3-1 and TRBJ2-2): DTAVSQTPKYLVTQMGNDKSIKCEQNLGHDTMYWYKQDSKKFLKIMFSYNNKELIINETVPNRFSPKSPDKAHLNLHINSLELGDSAVYFCASSPAGGAITGELFFGEGSRLTVL.

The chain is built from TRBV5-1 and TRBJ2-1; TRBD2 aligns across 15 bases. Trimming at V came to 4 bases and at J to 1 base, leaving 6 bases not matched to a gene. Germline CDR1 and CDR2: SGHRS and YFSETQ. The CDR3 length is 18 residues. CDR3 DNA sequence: TGCGCCAGCAGCCCGTTCGGACTAGCGGGAGGGTCCTACAATGAGCAGTTCTTC. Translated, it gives CASSPFGLAGGSYNEQFF.

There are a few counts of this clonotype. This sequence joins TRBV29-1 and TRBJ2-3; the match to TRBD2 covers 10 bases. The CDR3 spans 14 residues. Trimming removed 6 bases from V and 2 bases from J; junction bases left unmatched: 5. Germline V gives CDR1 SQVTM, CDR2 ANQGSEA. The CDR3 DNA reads TGCAGCGTCCTACTAGCGGGGACCACAGATACGCAGTATTTT. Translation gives CSVLLAGTTDTQYF.

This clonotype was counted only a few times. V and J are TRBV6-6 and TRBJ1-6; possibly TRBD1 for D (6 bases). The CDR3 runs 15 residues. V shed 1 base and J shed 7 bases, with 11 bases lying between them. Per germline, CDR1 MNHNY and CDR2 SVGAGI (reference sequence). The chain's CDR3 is CASSYLGHPNSPLHF. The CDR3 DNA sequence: TGTGCCAGCAGTTACTTGGGACACCCAAATTCACCCCTCCACTTT.

CDR3 amino acids: CASSFSRGGYAYF. CDR3 nucleotides: TGTGCCAGCAGTTTTTCCCGGGGGGGATACGCGTATTTT. V usage is TRBV12-3 or TRBV12-4 and J usage is TRBJ2-3; 8 bases line up with TRBD2. V gave up 3 bases and J gave up 14 bases; unmatched junction bases: 10. CDR3 length: 13 residues.

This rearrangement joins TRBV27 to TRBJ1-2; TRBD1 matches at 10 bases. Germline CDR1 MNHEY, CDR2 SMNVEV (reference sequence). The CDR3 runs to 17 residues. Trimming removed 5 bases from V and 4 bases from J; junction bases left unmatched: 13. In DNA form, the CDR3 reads TGTGCCAGCAGTCCCTTCTCTGATCGGACAGGGGGCTATGGCTACACCTTC. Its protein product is CASSPFSDRTGGYGYTF.

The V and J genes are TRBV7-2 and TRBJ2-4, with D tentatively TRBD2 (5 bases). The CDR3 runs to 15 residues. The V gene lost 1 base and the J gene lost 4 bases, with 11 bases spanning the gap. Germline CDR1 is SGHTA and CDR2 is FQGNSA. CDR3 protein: CASSLEGALKNIQYF. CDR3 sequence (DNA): TGTGCCAGCAGCTTAGAGGGAGCGCTTAAAAACATTCAGTACTTC. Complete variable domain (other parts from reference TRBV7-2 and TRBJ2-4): GAGVSQSPSNKVTEKGKDVELRCDPISGHTALYWYRQSLGQGLEFLIYFQGNSAPDKSGLPSDRFSAERTGGSVSTLTIQRTQQEDSAVYLCASSLEGALKNIQYFGAGTRLSVL.

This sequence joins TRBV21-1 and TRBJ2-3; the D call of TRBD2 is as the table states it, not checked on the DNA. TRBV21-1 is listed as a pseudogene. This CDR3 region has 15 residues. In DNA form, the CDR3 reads TGTGCCAGCAGCCCGGCAGGTAGCGGGGACAGATACGCGTATTTT. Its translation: CASSPAGSGDRYAYF.

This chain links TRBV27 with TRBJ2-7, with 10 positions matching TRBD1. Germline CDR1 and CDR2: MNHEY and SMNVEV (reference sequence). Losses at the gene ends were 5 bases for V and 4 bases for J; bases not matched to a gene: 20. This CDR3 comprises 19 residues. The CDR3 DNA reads TGTGCCAGCAGTCCCCGACAGGGGGCGTCTGGAAGGAAAATATACGAGCAGTACTTC. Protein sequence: CASSPRQGASGRKIYEQYF.

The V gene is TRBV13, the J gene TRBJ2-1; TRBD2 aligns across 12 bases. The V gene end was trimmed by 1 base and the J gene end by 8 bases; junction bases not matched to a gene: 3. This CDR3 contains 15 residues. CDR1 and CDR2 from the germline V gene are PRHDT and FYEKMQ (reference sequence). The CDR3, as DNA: TGTGCCAGCAGCTTAGAGACTAGCGGGAGTGATGAGCAGTTCTTC. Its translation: CASSLETSGSDEQFF.

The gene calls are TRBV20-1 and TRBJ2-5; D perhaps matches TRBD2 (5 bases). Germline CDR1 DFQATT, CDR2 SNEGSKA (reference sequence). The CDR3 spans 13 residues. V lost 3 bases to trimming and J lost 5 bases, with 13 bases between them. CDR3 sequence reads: CSASPGPGETQYF. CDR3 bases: TGCAGTGCTAGTCCTGGGCCGGGGGAGACCCAGTACTTC.

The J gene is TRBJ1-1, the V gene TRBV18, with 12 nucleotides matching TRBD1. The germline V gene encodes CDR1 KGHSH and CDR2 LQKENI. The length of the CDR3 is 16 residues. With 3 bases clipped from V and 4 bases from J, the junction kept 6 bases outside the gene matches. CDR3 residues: CASSPRDRGLGTEAFF. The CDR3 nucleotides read TGTGCCAGCTCACCGCGGGACAGGGGGCTGGGCACTGAAGCTTTCTTT.

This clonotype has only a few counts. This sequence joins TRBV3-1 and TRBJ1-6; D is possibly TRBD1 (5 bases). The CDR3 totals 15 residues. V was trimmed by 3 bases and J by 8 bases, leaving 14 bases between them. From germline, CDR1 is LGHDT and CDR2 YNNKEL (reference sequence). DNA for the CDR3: TGTGCCAGCAGCCACGTTGGGGGGGTTGATTCACCCCTCCACTTT. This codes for CASSHVGGVDSPLHF.

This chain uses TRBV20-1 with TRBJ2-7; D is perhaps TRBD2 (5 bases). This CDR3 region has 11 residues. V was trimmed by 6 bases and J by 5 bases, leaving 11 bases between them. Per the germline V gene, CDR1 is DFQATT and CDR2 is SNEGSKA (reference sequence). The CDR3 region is CSARDGDEQYF. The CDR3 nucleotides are TGCAGTGCGAGGGATGGGGACGAGCAGTACTTC.

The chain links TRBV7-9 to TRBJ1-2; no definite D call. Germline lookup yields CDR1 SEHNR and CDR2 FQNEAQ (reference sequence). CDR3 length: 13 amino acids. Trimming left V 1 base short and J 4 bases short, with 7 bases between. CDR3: CASSLGPVYGYTF. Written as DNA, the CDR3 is TGTGCCAGCAGCTTAGGTCCAGTCTATGGCTACACCTTC.

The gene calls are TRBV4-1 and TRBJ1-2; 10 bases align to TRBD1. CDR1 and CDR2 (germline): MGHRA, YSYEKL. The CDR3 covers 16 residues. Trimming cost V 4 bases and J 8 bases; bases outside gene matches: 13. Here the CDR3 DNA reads TGCGCCAGCAGCCTCCCTCGGGACAGGGGAGAGACGGGCTACACCTTC. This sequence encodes CASSLPRDRGETGYTF.